The 12 T cell receptor beta chains presented below share a single source sample, sequenced in a study of memory CD4+ T cells and cytomegalovirus serostatus. TCRdb's copy holds only in-frame clones and misses some; the assay was immunoSEQ multiplex PCR. The sample records under 40,000 clones, 79% being singletons. Single viable CD3+CD4+CD8-CD45RO+ cells were sorted as the memory CD4+ T cells. Material: memory CD4+ T cells from blood. These receptors originate from an adult in good health and CMV-seropositive.

The chain is built from TRBV7-2 and TRBJ2-5, with TRBD2 matching over 10 bases. With V trimmed by 6 bases and J by 7 bases, 5 bases remained unmatched. This CDR3 has 13 amino acids. Germline V gene data show CDR1 as SGHTA and CDR2 as FQGNSA. The CDR3 DNA follows: TGTGCCAGCAGTACTAGCGGGAAGGCGACCCAGTACTTC. It codes for CASSTSGKATQYF.

J is TRBJ1-1 and V is TRBV28; D uncertain. The germline V and J ends were trimmed by 3 bases and 1 base, with 12 bases remaining between them. Germline-derived CDR1 and CDR2 are MDHEN and SYDVKM. This CDR3 is built from 15 residues. The CDR3 DNA reads TGTGCCAGCAGTTTGGTTTCTTTAGGGAACACTGAAGCTTTCTTT. The encoded protein is CASSLVSLGNTEAFF.

In DNA form, the CDR3 reads TGTGCCAGCAAGGGACAGAGTAATTCACCCCTCCACTTT. Protein sequence: CASKGQSNSPLHF. V is TRBV6-6 and J is TRBJ1-6; 7 bases fit TRBD1. This CDR3 spans 13 amino acids. J lost 6 bases, V lost 7 bases, and 3 bases had no gene match. Germline V gives CDR1 MNHNY, CDR2 SVGAGI (reference sequence).

V is TRBV6-5 and J is TRBJ1-6; perhaps TRBD1 as D (6 bases). The germline V gene has CDR1 MNHEY and CDR2 SVGAGI. The CDR3 has 14 residues. The V and J ends lost 6 bases and 14 bases respectively, with 20 bases between them. CDR3 nucleotide sequence: TGTGCCAGCAGGGATCCAGGGGCCCTCCAATCCCTCCACTTT. This translates into CASRDPGALQSLHF.

The V and J genes are TRBV30 and TRBJ1-2; perhaps TRBD1 as D (6 bases). This CDR3 is 14 amino acids long. CDR1 is GTSNPN and CDR2 is SVGIG in the germline V gene (reference sequence). V lost 5 bases and J lost 4, with 17 bases in between. CDR3 sequence reads: CAWLTRGGGYGYTF. The DNA of the CDR3 is TGTGCCTGGTTAACTAGGGGGGGAGGCTATGGCTACACCTTC.

This clone is a singleton in its sample. This chain connects TRBV6-6 to TRBJ2-7; the D is unclear. Germline V gives CDR1 MNHNY, CDR2 SVGAGI (reference sequence). V was shortened by 2 bases and J by 7 bases, with 12 bases between the two germline ends. The CDR3 is 13 amino acids. Written as DNA, the CDR3 is TGTGCCAGCAGTTACGGTCAAACCCAAGAGCAGTACTTC. This encodes CASSYGQTQEQYF.

The rearrangement joins TRBV5-6 to TRBJ1-6, with D hard to call. Germline CDR1 reads SGHDT; CDR2 reads YYEEEE. The length of the CDR3 is 14 residues. The ends were cut back, 2 bases at V and 7 bases at J, with 10 bases in the middle. In DNA form, the CDR3 reads TGTGCCAGCAGCTTTATCGCGGTGAATTCACCCCTCCACTTT. Translating gives CASSFIAVNSPLHF.

There are a few counts of this clone. The chain employs TRBV6-4 and TRBJ2-3; TRBD2 matches 10 bases. The CDR3 is made up of 15 amino acids. Germline V gene lookup returns CDR1 MRHNA and CDR2 SNTAGT. V was pared by 2 bases and J by 4 bases, with 3 bases of the junction left unmatched. Here the CDR3 DNA reads TGTGCCAGCAGTGACACAGCGGGGGGGCCAGATACGCAGTATTTT. This gives the protein CASSDTAGGPDTQYF.

V and J are TRBV4-1 and TRBJ1-1; the D gene is possibly TRBD1 (5 bases). V lost 4 bases to trimming and J lost 8 bases, with 14 bases between them. The CDR3 covers 13 residues. CDR1 MGHRA and CDR2 YSYEKL come from the germline V gene. CDR3: CASSLRSRGEAFF. The CDR3 DNA reads as TGCGCCAGCAGCCTGCGATCTAGGGGAGAAGCTTTCTTT.

V gene TRBV2 combines with J gene TRBJ2-2; D may correspond to TRBD1 or TRBD2 (5 bases each). The germline V and J ends were trimmed by 8 bases and 7 bases, with 14 bases remaining between them. This CDR3 has 13 residues. CDR1 is SNHLY and CDR2 is FYNNEI in the germline V gene. DNA for the CDR3: TGTGCCAGCCGGGGCAGGATAGACGGGGAGCTGTTTTTT. It translates to CASRGRIDGELFF.

The gene calls are TRBV5-4 and TRBJ1-4, with D possibly matching TRBD1 (6 bases). The V and J ends lost 2 bases and 2 bases respectively, with 7 bases between them. Germline assignment: CDR1 SGHNT and CDR2 YYREEE (reference sequence). The CDR3 totals 14 residues. Written as DNA, the CDR3 is TGTGCCAGCAGCTTAGGGGGGACTAATGAAAAACTGTTTTTT. Protein sequence: CASSLGGTNEKLFF.

The DNA for the CDR3 is TGTGCCAGCAGCTTAAAGCCCCAGGGGGCCTACGAGCAGTACTTC. It encodes CASSLKPQGAYEQYF. The J gene is TRBJ2-7, the V gene TRBV5-6; 7 bases map to TRBD1. Looked up from germline, CDR1 is SGHDT and CDR2 is YYEEEE. This CDR3 has 15 residues. The ends lost 2 bases at V and 2 bases at J; junction bases unmatched: 7.